The TCR beta chain under discussion was sequenced for a study of T cell repertoires in cytomegalovirus infection. TCRdb re-called the reads with MiXCR, one entry per CDR3 protein. The table shows nearly 650,000 distinct CDR3 sequences, with approximately 25% occurring only once. This sequence was found in a human donor in good health (CMV status not recorded). Some clones in this sample may be carry-over from other donors' samples. Sequenced sample: CD8+ T cells from PBMCs.

CDR3: CASSFGFGTEAFF. CDR3 sequence (DNA): TGTGCCAGCAGTTTCGGGTTTGGCACTGAAGCTTTCTTT. The chain has TRBV27 and TRBJ1-1; D is uncertain. The germline V gene encodes CDR1 MNHEY and CDR2 SMNVEV (reference sequence). This CDR3 comprises 13 residues. The V end lost 3 bases, the J end lost 4 bases, and 9 bases lay between the germline ends.